This TCR beta chain was captured by sequencing in a study of blood T cell repertoires in COVID-19. Across the whole study: T cells, B-cell-depleted T cells, or PBMCs supplied cDNA or gDNA.

Trimming removed 3 bases from V and 2 bases from J; junction bases left unmatched: 9. Per germline, CDR1 LNHDA and CDR2 SQIVND (reference sequence). CDR3 size: 16 residues. In this sample, this clone turned up once. Source study methods: Estimated nucleated cell counts came from reference gene primer amplification. Repertoires were generated with immunoSEQ multiplex PCR, while TCRdb's copy carries only in-frame clones and drops some. V and J calls and clone size are given by that table; D and trimming were obtained from the DNA. The data contain more than 150,000 clones, around four fifths of them seen just once; the ten biggest clones take up roughly 5.1%.

Sequences were obtained from peripheral blood. The chain combines TRBV19 with TRBJ2-5, with 7 bases matching TRBD2. This receptor was obtained from a woman aged 30 to 39 with acute or convalescent COVID-19. The CDR3 loop reads CASSILRQGGQETQYF. DNA for the CDR3: TGTGCCAGTAGTATTCTTAGGCAGGGAGGGCAAGAGACCCAGTACTTC.